The clone carrying this T cell receptor beta chain was detected a few times. Its antigen remains unidentified. The record originates from a study of T cells in Graves' hyperthyroidism and ophthalmopathy. Across the study: Blood from the periphery was taken at initial diagnosis, before any treatment. Study-wide results and limits: Most clonotypes that expanded in the thyroid above 0.001 also showed up in blood.

Blood was drawn at first hyperthyroidism diagnosis, before any ophthalmopathy symptoms. The CDR3 sequence is 13 residues long. V lost 5 bases and J lost 5, with 12 bases in between. Germline values: CDR1 MNHNS, CDR2 SASEGT. TCR beta CDR3 regions were amplified from RNA transcripts. TCR CDR3 regions were first amplified by RT-PCR with HTBI primers. TCRdb re-analysed the multiplex PCR reads in MiXCR, keeping a single row per CDR3 protein. The table shows around 700,000 distinct CDR3 sequences, with around a sixth occurring only once. The V and J genes are TRBV6-1 and TRBJ1-1; D call uncertain. Material for sequencing was blood. The TCR originated in a woman aged 50 to 60 with Graves' hyperthyroidism that later progressed to Graves' ophthalmopathy. CDR3 DNA: TGTGCCAGCAGTACTCCTTTGGGAACTGAAGCTTTCTTT. Translating it yields CASSTPLGTEAFF.